The present TCR beta chain was sequenced within a study of radiotherapy plus CTLA-4 blockade in lung cancer. V lost 1 base and J lost 10, with 11 bases in between. Germline assignment: CDR1 SGHAT and CDR2 FQNNGV. The CDR3 is 14 residues long. Profiled with immunoSEQ multiplex PCR; TCRdb holds only in-frame clones, not every one. The sample holds under 55,000 clones; 65% to 85% are singletons and the top ten take roughly 2.9%. This receptor was obtained from a human donor with non-small cell lung cancer who had a partial response to radiotherapy plus ipilimumab. The source was peripheral blood, collected from a patient treated with radiotherapy plus ipilimumab. This chain connects TRBV11-2 to TRBJ1-6; possibly TRBD1 for D (5 bases). In DNA, the CDR3 is TGTGCCAGCAGCTTAGTAGGGGTGTACTCACCCCTCCACTTT. Protein product: CASSLVGVYSPLHF.